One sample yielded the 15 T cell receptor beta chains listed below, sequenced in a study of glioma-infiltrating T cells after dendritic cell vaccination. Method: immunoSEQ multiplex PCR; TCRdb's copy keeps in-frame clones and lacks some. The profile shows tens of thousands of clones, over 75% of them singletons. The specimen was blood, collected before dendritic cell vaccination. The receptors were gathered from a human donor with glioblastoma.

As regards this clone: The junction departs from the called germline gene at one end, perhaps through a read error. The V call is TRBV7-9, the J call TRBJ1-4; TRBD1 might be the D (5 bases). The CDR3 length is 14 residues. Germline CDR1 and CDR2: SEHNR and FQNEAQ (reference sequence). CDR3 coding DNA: TGTGCCAGCAGTTTAGACAGTTCTGGTGAAAAACTGTTTTTT. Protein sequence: CASSLDSSGEKLFF.

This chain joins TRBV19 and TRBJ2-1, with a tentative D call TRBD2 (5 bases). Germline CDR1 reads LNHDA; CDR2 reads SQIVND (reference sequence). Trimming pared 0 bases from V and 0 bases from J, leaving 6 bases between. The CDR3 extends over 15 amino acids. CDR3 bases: TGTGCCAGTAGTATAGAGAGGGTCTCCTACAATGAGCAGTTCTTC. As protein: CASSIERVSYNEQFF. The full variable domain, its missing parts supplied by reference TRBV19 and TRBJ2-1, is DGGITQSPKYLFRKEGQNVTLSCEQNLNHDAMYWYRQDPGQGLRLIYYSQIVNDFQKGDIAEGYSVSREKKESFPLTVTSAQKNPTAFYLCASSIERVSYNEQFFGPGTRLTVL.

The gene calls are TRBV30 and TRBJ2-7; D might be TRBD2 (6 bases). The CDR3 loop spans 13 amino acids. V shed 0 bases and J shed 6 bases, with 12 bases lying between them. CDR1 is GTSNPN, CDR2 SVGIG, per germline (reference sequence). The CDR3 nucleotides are TGTGCCTGGAGTGTACGAACGGGAGTCGAGCAGTACGTC. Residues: CAWSVRTGVEQYV.

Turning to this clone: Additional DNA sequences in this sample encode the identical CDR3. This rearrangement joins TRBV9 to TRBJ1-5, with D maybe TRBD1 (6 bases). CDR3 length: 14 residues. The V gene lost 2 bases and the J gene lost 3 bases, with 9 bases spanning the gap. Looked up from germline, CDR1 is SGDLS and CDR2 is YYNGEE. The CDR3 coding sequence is TGTGCCAGCAGCGTGGACAGTTCCAATCAGCCCCAGCATTTT. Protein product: CASSVDSSNQPQHF.

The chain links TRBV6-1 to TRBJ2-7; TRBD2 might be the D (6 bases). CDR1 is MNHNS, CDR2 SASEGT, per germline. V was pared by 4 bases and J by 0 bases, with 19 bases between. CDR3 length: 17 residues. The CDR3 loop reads CASSANVGTLSSYEQYV. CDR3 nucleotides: TGTGCCAGCAGTGCCAACGTTGGGACTCTGAGCTCCTACGAGCAGTACGTC.

The CDR3 nucleotides read TGTGCCAGTAGTAGTGCCACAATCACCGGGGAGCTGTTTTTT. The encoded protein is CASSSATITGELFF. This sequence joins TRBV19 and TRBJ2-2, with D unresolved. The germline V gene encodes CDR1 LNHDA and CDR2 SQIVND (reference sequence). V was trimmed by 4 bases and J by 4 bases, leaving 10 bases between them. This CDR3 contains 14 residues.

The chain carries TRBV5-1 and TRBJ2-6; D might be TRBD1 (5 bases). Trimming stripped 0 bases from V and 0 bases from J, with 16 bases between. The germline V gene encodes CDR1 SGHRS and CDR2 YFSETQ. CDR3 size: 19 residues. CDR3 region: CASSLVPAGRDSGANVLTF. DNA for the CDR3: TGCGCCAGCAGCTTGGTCCCTGCAGGCAGGGACTCTGGGGCCAACGTCCTGACTTTC.

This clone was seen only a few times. DNA of the CDR3: TGTGCCAGCAGCTTAAAAGGGGGGGAGTACGAGCAGTACTTC. As protein: CASSLKGGEYEQYF. The chain joins TRBV7-6 to TRBJ2-7; tentative D call: TRBD2 (7 bases). From germline, CDR1 is SGHVS and CDR2 FNYEAQ. This CDR3 region has 14 residues. V lost 2 bases, J lost 4 bases, and 12 bases lay in between. Complete variable domain (other parts from reference TRBV7-6 and TRBJ2-7): GAGVSQSPRYKVTKRGQDVALRCDPISGHVSLYWYRQALGQGPEFLTYFNYEAQQDKSGLPNDRFSAERPEGSISTLTIQRTEQRDSAMYRCASSLKGGEYEQYFGPGTRLTVT.

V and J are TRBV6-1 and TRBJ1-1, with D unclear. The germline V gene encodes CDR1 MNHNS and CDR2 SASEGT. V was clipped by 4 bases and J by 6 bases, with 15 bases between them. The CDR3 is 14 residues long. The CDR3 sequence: CASSGSTPRAEAFF. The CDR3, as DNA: TGTGCCAGCAGTGGTTCGACCCCTAGAGCTGAAGCTTTCTTT.

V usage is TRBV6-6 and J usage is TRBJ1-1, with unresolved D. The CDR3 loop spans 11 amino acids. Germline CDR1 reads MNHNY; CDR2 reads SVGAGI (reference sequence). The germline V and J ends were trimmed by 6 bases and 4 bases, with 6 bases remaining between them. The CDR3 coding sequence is TGTGCCAGCAGCCCCCGCACTGAAGCTTTCTTT. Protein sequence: CASSPRTEAFF.

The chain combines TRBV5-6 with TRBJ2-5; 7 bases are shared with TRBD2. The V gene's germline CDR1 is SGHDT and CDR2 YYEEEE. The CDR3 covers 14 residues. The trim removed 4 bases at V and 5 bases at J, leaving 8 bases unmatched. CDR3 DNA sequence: TGTGCCAGCAGCCTGAAAAAGGGAGGGGAGACCCAGTACTTC. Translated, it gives CASSLKKGGETQYF.

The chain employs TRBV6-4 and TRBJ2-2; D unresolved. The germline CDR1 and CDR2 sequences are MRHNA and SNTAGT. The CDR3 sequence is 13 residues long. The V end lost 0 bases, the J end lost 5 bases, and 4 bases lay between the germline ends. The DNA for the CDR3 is TGTGCCAGCAGTGACTCTGAGACCGGGGAGCTGTTTTTT. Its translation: CASSDSETGELFF.

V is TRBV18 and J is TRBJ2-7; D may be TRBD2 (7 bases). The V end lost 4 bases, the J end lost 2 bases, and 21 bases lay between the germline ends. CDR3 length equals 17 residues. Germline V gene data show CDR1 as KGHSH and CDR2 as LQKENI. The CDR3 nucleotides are TGTGCCAGCTCACGGAATCCGGGGGCGGGGGCAGCCTACGAGCAGTACTTC. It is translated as CASSRNPGAGAAYEQYF.

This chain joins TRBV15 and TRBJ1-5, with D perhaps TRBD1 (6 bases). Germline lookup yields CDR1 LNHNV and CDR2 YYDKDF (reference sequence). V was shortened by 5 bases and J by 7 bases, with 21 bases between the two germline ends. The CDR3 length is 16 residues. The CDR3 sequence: CATSALATGLGQPQHF. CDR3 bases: TGTGCCACCAGCGCACTAGCGACAGGTCTCGGCCAGCCCCAGCATTTT.

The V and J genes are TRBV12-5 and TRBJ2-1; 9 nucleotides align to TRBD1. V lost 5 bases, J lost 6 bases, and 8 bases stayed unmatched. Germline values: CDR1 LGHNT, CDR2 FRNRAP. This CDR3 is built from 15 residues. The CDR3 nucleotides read TGTGCTAGTGGTCCATCCGGGACAGGGTTCAATGAGCAGTTCTTC. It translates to CASGPSGTGFNEQFF.